Listed below are T cell receptor beta chains from one sample, sequenced in a study of T cells in localized non-small cell lung cancer. Method: immunoSEQ multiplex PCR; TCRdb's copy keeps in-frame clones and lacks some. The sample lists about 2,800 clones, 23% occurring once. Source: normal lung tissue next to the tumor, taken before any cancer treatment. Receptor source: a woman aged 35-75 years with stage I lung adenocarcinoma. Each CDR3 is given with its conserved first and last residue. Fields, in order: V gene, D gene, J gene, clone size, CDR3 DNA, CDR3 protein. A D gene is named only where the DNA matches it firmly. The listing skips clone size in some rows; elsewhere it reads once, few, many or a size class.

V gene: TRBV9
D gene: NA
J gene: TRBJ1-4
clone size: NA
CDR3 DNA: TGTGCCAGCAGCGTAGGGGACGCAACTAATGAAAAACTGTTTTTT
CDR3 protein: CASSVGDATNEKLFF

V gene: TRBV19
D gene: NA
J gene: TRBJ2-3
clone size: NA
CDR3 DNA: TGTGCCAGTAGTAGACGGCTGGATACAGATACGCAGTATTTT
CDR3 protein: CASSRRLDTDTQYF

V gene: TRBV6-8
D gene: NA
J gene: TRBJ1-2
clone size: NA
CDR3 DNA: TGTGCCAGCAGTTACTCACTCTCGAACTATGGCTACACCTTC
CDR3 protein: CASSYSLSNYGYTF

V gene: TRBV6-8
D gene: TRBD2
J gene: TRBJ2-5
clone size: few
CDR3 DNA: TGTGCCATCAGTGCTCCGGGACTAGCGGGGGGCGTACAAGAGACCCAGTACTTC
CDR3 protein: CAISAPGLAGGVQETQYF

V gene: TRBV15
D gene: NA
J gene: TRBJ2-5
clone size: few
CDR3 DNA: TGTGCCACCAGCAGAGAGGTAGCGGCAGTGGTAGAGACCCAGTACTTC
CDR3 protein: CATSREVAAVVETQYF

V gene: TRBV19
D gene: NA
J gene: TRBJ1-1
clone size: NA
CDR3 DNA: TGTGCCAGTAGTCAGGGGTTCGAAAACACTGAAGCTTTCTTT
CDR3 protein: CASSQGFENTEAFF

V gene: TRBV5-1
D gene: NA
J gene: TRBJ1-1
clone size: once
CDR3 DNA: TGCGCCAGCAGCTTGGCGGCGGGGCTGAACACTGAAGCTTTCTTT
CDR3 protein: CASSLAAGLNTEAFF

V gene: TRBV11-3
D gene: TRBD1
J gene: TRBJ1-3
clone size: few
CDR3 DNA: TGTGCCAGCAGCCAGGGGGTAGCTGGAAACACCATATATTTT
CDR3 protein: CASSQGVAGNTIYF

V gene: TRBV6-8
D gene: NA
J gene: TRBJ1-2
clone size: NA
CDR3 DNA: TGTGCCAGCGGCCTGGGGAGGAGGGATTATGGCTACACCTTC
CDR3 protein: CASGLGRRDYGYTF

V gene: TRBV18
D gene: TRBD1
J gene: TRBJ1-1
clone size: NA
CDR3 DNA: TGTGCCAGCTCACCGGGCAGGGGGACTGAAGCTTTCTTT
CDR3 protein: CASSPGRGTEAFF

V gene: TRBV30
D gene: NA
J gene: TRBJ1-2
clone size: NA
CDR3 DNA: TGTGCCTGGAGTGGGGGGACCTATGGCTACACCTTC
CDR3 protein: CAWSGGTYGYTF

V gene: TRBV19
D gene: TRBD2
J gene: TRBJ2-7
clone size: NA
CDR3 DNA: TGTGCCAGTAGTAATACGGGGGGATCTGGCGAGCAGTACTTC
CDR3 protein: CASSNTGGSGEQYF

V gene: TRBV9
D gene: NA
J gene: TRBJ1-5
clone size: medium-sized
CDR3 DNA: TGTGCCAGCAGTGTTAAGGGTCAGCCCCAGCATTTT
CDR3 protein: CASSVKGQPQHF

V gene: TRBV30
D gene: TRBD1
J gene: TRBJ2-1
clone size: few
CDR3 DNA: TGTGCCTGGGGATGGGACAGGGTCGACAATGAGCAGTTCTTC
CDR3 protein: CAWGWDRVDNEQFF

V gene: TRBV28
D gene: NA
J gene: TRBJ2-7
clone size: few
CDR3 DNA: TGTGCCAGCAATTCTCGGGACTCATTCTTATACGAGCAGTACTTC
CDR3 protein: CASNSRDSFLYEQYF

V gene: TRBV6-8
D gene: NA
J gene: TRBJ1-4
clone size: few
CDR3 DNA: TGTGCCAGTAGTATGGGGGGGACAAGCGGTGAAAAACTGTTTTTT
CDR3 protein: CASSMGGTSGEKLFF

V gene: TRBV18
D gene: NA
J gene: TRBJ1-3
clone size: NA
CDR3 DNA: TGTGCCAGCTCACCGTGGGACATTAGCTCTGGAAACACCATATATTTT
CDR3 protein: CASSPWDISSGNTIYF

V gene: TRBV12-5
D gene: NA
J gene: TRBJ2-7
clone size: few
CDR3 DNA: TGTGCCAGCACCGACCTGGCGAGGGGCTACGAGCAGTACTTC
CDR3 protein: CASTDLARGYEQYF

V gene: TRBV11-3
D gene: TRBD2
J gene: TRBJ2-2
clone size: NA
CDR3 DNA: TGTGCCAGCAGCTTAGTATCACTAGCGGGAGTCCCCAGGGAGCTGTTTTTT
CDR3 protein: CASSLVSLAGVPRELFF

V gene: TRBV29-1
D gene: TRBD2
J gene: TRBJ2-3
clone size: NA
CDR3 DNA: TGCAGCGTTGATAAGGCTAGCGGGAACAAGGGCGGGTATGATACGCAGTATTTT
CDR3 protein: CSVDKASGNKGGYDTQYF

V gene: TRBV5-1
D gene: TRBD1
J gene: TRBJ1-2
clone size: NA
CDR3 DNA: TGCGCCAGCAGCTTGACAGGGGGCGGCGATGGCTACACCTTC
CDR3 protein: CASSLTGGGDGYTF

V gene: TRBV5-1
D gene: NA
J gene: TRBJ2-6
clone size: NA
CDR3 DNA: TGCGCCAGCAGCCCGTTCACAGGGTACTCCGGGGCCAACGTCCTGACTTTC
CDR3 protein: CASSPFTGYSGANVLTF

V gene: TRBV6-8
D gene: NA
J gene: TRBJ1-1
clone size: NA
CDR3 DNA: TGTGCCAGCAGTTACTCGGGACACTCCTTGAACACTGAAGCTTTCTTT
CDR3 protein: CASSYSGHSLNTEAFF

V gene: TRBV6-8
D gene: NA
J gene: TRBJ2-5
clone size: NA
CDR3 DNA: TGTGCCAGCAGTTACTTCCCCCAAGAGACCCAGTACTTC
CDR3 protein: CASSYFPQETQYF

V gene: TRBV9
D gene: NA
J gene: TRBJ2-1
clone size: few
CDR3 DNA: TGTGCCAGCAGCGTAGTTCAGGGCGGTGAGCAGTTCTTC
CDR3 protein: CASSVVQGGEQFF

V gene: TRBV18
D gene: NA
J gene: TRBJ2-5
clone size: NA
CDR3 DNA: TGTGCCAGCTCATCAAACCGGGAGCAGGGGGGGACCCAGTACTTC
CDR3 protein: CASSSNREQGGTQYF

V gene: TRBV5-1
D gene: NA
J gene: TRBJ2-7
clone size: few
CDR3 DNA: TGCGCCAGCAGCTTGGCCCCATGGGAGCGCGAGCAGTACTTC
CDR3 protein: CASSLAPWEREQYF

V gene: TRBV28
D gene: NA
J gene: TRBJ2-7
clone size: few
CDR3 DNA: TGTGCCAGCAGGCTTGGAGGGCCGAGCTCCTACGAGCAGTACTTC
CDR3 protein: CASRLGGPSSYEQYF

V gene: TRBV4-1
D gene: TRBD1
J gene: TRBJ1-1
clone size: medium-sized
CDR3 DNA: TGCGCCAGCAGCCACCAGGGACAGGGGCCCACTGAAGCTTTCTTT
CDR3 protein: CASSHQGQGPTEAFF

V gene: TRBV11-3
D gene: TRBD2
J gene: TRBJ2-7
clone size: NA
CDR3 DNA: TGTGCCAGCAGCCCGGGGACCGGGAGGGCCTACGAGCAGTACTTC
CDR3 protein: CASSPGTGRAYEQYF

V gene: TRBV11-3
D gene: TRBD1
J gene: TRBJ2-3
clone size: few
CDR3 DNA: TGTGCCAGCAGCCTCCAGGGGGCCACAGATACGCAGTATTTT
CDR3 protein: CASSLQGATDTQYF

V gene: TRBV29-1
D gene: TRBD1
J gene: TRBJ2-2
clone size: NA
CDR3 DNA: TGCAGCGTTGTGGGGTGGACAGGGGGGCTGTTTTTT
CDR3 protein: CSVVGWTGGLFF

V gene: TRBV18
D gene: TRBD2
J gene: TRBJ2-2
clone size: NA
CDR3 DNA: TGTGCCAGCTCACCAATAGCGGGAGGGCAATCGTCCGGGGAGCTGTTTTTT
CDR3 protein: CASSPIAGGQSSGELFF

V gene: TRBV19
D gene: TRBD1
J gene: TRBJ1-1
clone size: large
CDR3 DNA: TGTGCCAGTAGTATAAGGACAGGCTTGAACACTGAAGCTTTCTTT
CDR3 protein: CASSIRTGLNTEAFF

V gene: TRBV30
D gene: TRBD2
J gene: TRBJ2-7
clone size: few
CDR3 DNA: TGTGCCTGGAGTGGGTCTAGCGGGAGAGTTGGGTACGAGCAGTACTTC
CDR3 protein: CAWSGSSGRVGYEQYF

V gene: TRBV14
D gene: NA
J gene: TRBJ2-6
clone size: NA
CDR3 DNA: TGTGCCAGCAGCCGGGAGATAGGGCTATCTGGGGCCAACGTCCTGACTTTC
CDR3 protein: CASSREIGLSGANVLTF

V gene: TRBV28
D gene: NA
J gene: TRBJ1-1
clone size: few
CDR3 DNA: TGTGCCAGCAGCCCCGCAACAGGGTACACTGAAGCTTTCTTT
CDR3 protein: CASSPATGYTEAFF

V gene: TRBV6-8
D gene: TRBD2
J gene: TRBJ2-5
clone size: NA
CDR3 DNA: TGTGCCAGCAGTTACTCGAGGCCTAGCGGGAGAGGGGAAGAGACCCAGTACTTC
CDR3 protein: CASSYSRPSGRGEETQYF

V gene: TRBV6-8
D gene: NA
J gene: TRBJ1-2
clone size: few
CDR3 DNA: TGTGCCATCACAGGTCGTCCAGGGGTGGGCGGCTACACCTTC
CDR3 protein: CAITGRPGVGGYTF

V gene: TRBV11-3
D gene: TRBD2
J gene: TRBJ2-7
clone size: medium-sized
CDR3 DNA: TGTGCCAGCAGCGGCGCGACTAGCGGGGCCGACTACGAGCAGTACTTC
CDR3 protein: CASSGATSGADYEQYF

V gene: TRBV23-1
D gene: TRBD1
J gene: TRBJ1-2
clone size: few
CDR3 DNA: TGCGCCAGCAGATTGGACAGGGACAATGGCTACACCTTC
CDR3 protein: CASRLDRDNGYTF

V gene: TRBV28
D gene: TRBD1
J gene: TRBJ2-1
clone size: NA
CDR3 DNA: TGTGCCAGCAGTCCCATCCTCGGACAGGGAGAGCAGTTCTTC
CDR3 protein: CASSPILGQGEQFF

V gene: TRBV11-3
D gene: TRBD1
J gene: TRBJ2-5
clone size: NA
CDR3 DNA: TGTGCCAGCAGCTTAGGAAAAACAGGGGGCCATGCTCAAGAGACCCAGTACTTC
CDR3 protein: CASSLGKTGGHAQETQYF

V gene: TRBV6-8
D gene: TRBD2
J gene: TRBJ2-1
clone size: NA
CDR3 DNA: TGTGCCAGCAGACGGGGTGCTAGCGGAGACAATGAGCAGTTCTTC
CDR3 protein: CASRRGASGDNEQFF

V gene: TRBV15
D gene: NA
J gene: TRBJ1-3
clone size: NA
CDR3 DNA: TGTGCCACCAGCAGAGATCCCAGTAGCTCTGGAAACACCATATATTTT
CDR3 protein: CATSRDPSSSGNTIYF

V gene: TRBV6-8
D gene: NA
J gene: TRBJ2-1
clone size: large
CDR3 DNA: TGTGCCAGCAGTTCGGCAGGGGCGTCAAAGAATGAGCAGTTCTTC
CDR3 protein: CASSSAGASKNEQFF

V gene: TRBV30
D gene: NA
J gene: TRBJ1-2
clone size: few
CDR3 DNA: TGTGCCTGGAGTAGGCCAGGTACTAACTATGGCTACACCTTC
CDR3 protein: CAWSRPGTNYGYTF

V gene: TRBV30
D gene: NA
J gene: TRBJ2-3
clone size: once
CDR3 DNA: TGTGCCTGGAGTATCCGGCCAGATACGCAGTATTTT
CDR3 protein: CAWSIRPDTQYF

V gene: TRBV28
D gene: NA
J gene: TRBJ2-6
clone size: large
CDR3 DNA: TGTGCCAGCAGTTCACCGGACAGCACAAAACGTCCCCCTGGGGCCAACGTCCTGACTTTC
CDR3 protein: CASSSPDSTKRPPGANVLTF

V gene: TRBV18
D gene: TRBD1
J gene: TRBJ1-4
clone size: medium-sized
CDR3 DNA: TGTGCCAGCTCACCTGGACAGGCTACTAATGAAAAACTGTTTTTT
CDR3 protein: CASSPGQATNEKLFF

V gene: TRBV14
D gene: TRBD1
J gene: TRBJ2-5
clone size: NA
CDR3 DNA: TGTGCCAGCAGCCCCCCTCTAACAGGGGGCGTGGAGACCCAGTACTTC
CDR3 protein: CASSPPLTGGVETQYF

V gene: TRBV18
D gene: NA
J gene: TRBJ2-3
clone size: NA
CDR3 DNA: TGTGCCAGCTCAGACGATAACACAGATACGCAGTATTTT
CDR3 protein: CASSDDNTDTQYF

V gene: TRBV7-2
D gene: NA
J gene: TRBJ1-3
clone size: NA
CDR3 DNA: TGTGCCAGCAGCTTAGGCTCTGGAAACACCATATATTTT
CDR3 protein: CASSLGSGNTIYF